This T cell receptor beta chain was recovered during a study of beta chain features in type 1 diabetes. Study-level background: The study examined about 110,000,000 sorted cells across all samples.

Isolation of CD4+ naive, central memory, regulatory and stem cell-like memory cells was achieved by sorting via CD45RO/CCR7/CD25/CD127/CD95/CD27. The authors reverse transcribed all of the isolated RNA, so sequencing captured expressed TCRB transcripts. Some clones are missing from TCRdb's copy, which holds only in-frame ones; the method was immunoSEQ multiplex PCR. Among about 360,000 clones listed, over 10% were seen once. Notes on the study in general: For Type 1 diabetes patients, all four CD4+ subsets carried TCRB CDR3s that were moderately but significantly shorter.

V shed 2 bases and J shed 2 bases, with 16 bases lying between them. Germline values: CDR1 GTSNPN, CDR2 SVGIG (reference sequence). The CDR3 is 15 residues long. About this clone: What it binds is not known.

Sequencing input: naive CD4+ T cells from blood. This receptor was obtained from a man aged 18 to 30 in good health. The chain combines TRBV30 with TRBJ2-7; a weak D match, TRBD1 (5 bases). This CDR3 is CAWSLEIGVPYEQYF. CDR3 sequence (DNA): TGTGCCTGGAGTTTGGAGATAGGGGTACCCTACGAGCAGTACTTC.